A selection of T cell receptor beta chains follows, all from one sample in a study of T cell repertoires in cytomegalovirus infection. MiXCR, applied by TCRdb to the reads, yields one record per CDR3 protein. The repertoire has some 400,000 distinct CDR3 sequences, about 33% of them found once; the top ten carry roughly 13%. Source material: PBMCs. The receptors derive from a human donor in good health (CMV status not recorded). Some clones in this sample may be carry-over from other donors' samples. CDR3s leave out the opening cysteine and the closing phenylalanine or tryptophan. Each record gives: V gene, clone size, CDR3 protein. A clone size is listed for some rows: how often the clone was seen (once, few, many), or a class if it is expanded.

V: TRBV7-2
size: -
CDR3: ASSRQGIHEQY

V: TRBV7-2
size: many
CDR3: LQAQQTNTEAF

V: TRBV11-2
size: -
CDR3: ASSVSGGTYEQY

V: TRBV5-4
size: -
CDR3: SSSLGAGELF

V: TRBV29-1
size: -
CDR3: SVQEGNSNQPQH

V: TRBV28
size: many
CDR3: ASSSPLGGDRAGT

V: TRBV6-6
size: -
CDR3: ASSYYQGYEQY

V: TRBV6-5
size: few
CDR3: ASSRDGQGAGYGYT

V: TRBV6-2/TRBV6-3
size: few
CDR3: ASSYSSSGGTEQY

V: TRBV18
size: -
CDR3: ASSPLGEGLGYT

V: TRBV7-2
size: -
CDR3: ASRLLAGVTLDTQY

V: TRBV4-1
size: few
CDR3: ASSLGNRGSHEQY

V: TRBV20-1
size: few
CDR3: SATLAGVTDTQY

V: TRBV6-6
size: once
CDR3: ASRTRAATEAF

V: TRBV11-1
size: -
CDR3: ASSLSRLLGYEQY

V: TRBV28
size: -
CDR3: ASSLPLGQGTFSGNTIY

V: TRBV7-9
size: once
CDR3: ASSLVPPRALF

V: TRBV7-2
size: many
CDR3: ASQQYRTGRTYEQY

V: TRBV3-1
size: -
CDR3: ASSQVGLAF

V: TRBV10-3
size: -
CDR3: AISRGQLKETQF

V: TRBV12-3/TRBV12-4
size: -
CDR3: ASSQNKRTEAF

V: TRBV2
size: -
CDR3: ASTPDGDTGELF

V: TRBV7-9
size: few
CDR3: ASSLEQGANYEQY

V: TRBV11-2
size: few
CDR3: ASSFGRNYGYT

V: TRBV19
size: -
CDR3: ASSMDRGTEAF

V: TRBV7-2
size: many
CDR3: ASSLAGQVNTEAF

V: TRBV23-1
size: -
CDR3: ASSQHRGVNNEQY

V: TRBV11-2
size: -
CDR3: ASSSGVPSGDT

V: TRBV5-4
size: few
CDR3: ASSFGQGSMGNTGELF

V: TRBV7-2
size: many
CDR3: ASSLAPAGLTEAF

V: TRBV29-1
size: -
CDR3: SVEGLWGQGKNTEAF

V: TRBV20-1
size: once
CDR3: SARRTVVNSPLH

V: TRBV7-2
size: -
CDR3: ASSVTNQGNQI

V: TRBV3-1
size: -
CDR3: ASSQDLGGRY

V: TRBV7-6
size: many
CDR3: ASSPLPQGAEVSGELF

V: TRBV27
size: few
CDR3: ASSFDRTGGGETQY

V: TRBV11-2
size: -
CDR3: ASSLYSTGNTIY

V: TRBV6-5
size: -
CDR3: ATRVGVTEAF

V: TRBV3-1
size: few
CDR3: ASSQPTGELF

V: TRBV5-4
size: -
CDR3: ASSFLDRGTGELF

V: TRBV20-1
size: few
CDR3: SARTPTGNQPQH

V: TRBV10-3
size: -
CDR3: AIREGLAGAPAPIEQF

V: TRBV6-5
size: few
CDR3: ASSYSPSGNTDTQY

V: TRBV7-6
size: few
CDR3: ASSIPGEEKLF

V: TRBV10-3
size: -
CDR3: AIRSTGPGELF

V: TRBV11-2
size: few
CDR3: ASSSRDRSHEQY

V: TRBV6-1
size: -
CDR3: ASSYPTRGTATEAF

V: TRBV7-2
size: many
CDR3: ASSLRFGGATDTQY

V: TRBV6-6
size: many
CDR3: ASTPGRHQTDTQY

V: TRBV29-1
size: few
CDR3: SVEAGEGQETQY

V: TRBV6-1
size: -
CDR3: ASRVKGRGHTYEQY

V: TRBV7-2
size: -
CDR3: ASSGASGGPLQETQY

V: TRBV7-2
size: many
CDR3: ASSFGREAGELF